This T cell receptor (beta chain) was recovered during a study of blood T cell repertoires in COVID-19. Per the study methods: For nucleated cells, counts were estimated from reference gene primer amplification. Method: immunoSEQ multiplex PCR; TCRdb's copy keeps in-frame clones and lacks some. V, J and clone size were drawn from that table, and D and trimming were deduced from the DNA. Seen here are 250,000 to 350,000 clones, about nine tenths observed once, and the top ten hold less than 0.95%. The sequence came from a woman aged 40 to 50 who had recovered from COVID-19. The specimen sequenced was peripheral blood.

In DNA form, the CDR3 reads TGCGCCAGCAGCCTGGGGACTAGCGGGTGGCGGATGGGTGAGACCCAGTACTTC. Amino acid sequence: CASSLGTSGWRMGETQYF. This chain uses TRBV5-1 with TRBJ2-5; 12 positions agree with TRBD2. Germline V CDR1 and CDR2: SGHRS, YFSETQ. CDR3 length: 18 residues. Trimming removed 4 bases from V and 5 bases from J; junction bases left unmatched: 15.